This T cell receptor (beta chain) appears in the sequencing data of a study of cytomegalovirus exposure and HLA in healthy donors. Study-level points and caveats: HLA allele associations emerged for about 16,000 TCR beta sequences in a later analysis, at 0.05 false discovery rate. With later analysis, a missense DCLRE1C variant became linked to TCR beta V- and J-gene trimming. The HLA-A and HLA-B alleles of most subjects were reportedly predicted accurately from TCR beta sequences.

The PCR contained 60 Vbeta and 13 Jbeta primers. The assay was immunoSEQ multiplex PCR, and TCRdb's table has in-frame clones only and misses some. The sample consists of some 96,000 clones, more than 70% of them appearing once. This clone is deemed medium-sized (0.01 to 0.1%). The antigen is undetermined. Donors likely had unrecorded immune exposures despite being nominally healthy when sampled. Looked up from germline, CDR1 is SGHVS and CDR2 is FNYEAQ. The CDR3 covers 15 residues. V shed 1 base and J 6 bases; nucleotides not matched to a gene: 5. Material for sequencing was PBMCs. V and J are TRBV7-6 and TRBJ1-2; 10 bases agree with TRBD1. This clonotype was sampled from a woman aged 55-69 years in good health and CMV-seropositive. The CDR3 region is CASSLEETGGDGYTF. CDR3 bases: TGTGCCAGCAGCTTAGAAGAGACAGGGGGCGATGGCTACACCTTC.